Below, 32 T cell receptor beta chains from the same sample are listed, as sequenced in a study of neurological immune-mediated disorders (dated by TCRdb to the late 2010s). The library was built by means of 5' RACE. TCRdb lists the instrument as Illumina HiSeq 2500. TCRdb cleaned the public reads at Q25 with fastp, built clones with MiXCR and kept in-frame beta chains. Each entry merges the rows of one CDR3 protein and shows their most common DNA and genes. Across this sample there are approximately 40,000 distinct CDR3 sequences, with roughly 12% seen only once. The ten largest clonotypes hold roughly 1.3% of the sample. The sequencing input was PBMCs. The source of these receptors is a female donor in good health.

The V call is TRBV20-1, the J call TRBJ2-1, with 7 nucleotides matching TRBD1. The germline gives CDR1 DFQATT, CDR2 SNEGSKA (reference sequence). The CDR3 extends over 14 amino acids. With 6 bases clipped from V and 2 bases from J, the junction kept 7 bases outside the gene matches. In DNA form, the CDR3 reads TGCAGTGCCTCGACAGGGAGAACCTACAATGAGCAGTTCTTC. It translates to CSASTGRTYNEQFF.

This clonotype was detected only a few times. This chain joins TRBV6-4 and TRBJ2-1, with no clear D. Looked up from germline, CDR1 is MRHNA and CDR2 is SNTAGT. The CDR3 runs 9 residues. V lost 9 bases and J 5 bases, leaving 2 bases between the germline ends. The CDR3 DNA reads TGTGCCAGGAACAATGAGCAGTTCTTC. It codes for CARNNEQFF.

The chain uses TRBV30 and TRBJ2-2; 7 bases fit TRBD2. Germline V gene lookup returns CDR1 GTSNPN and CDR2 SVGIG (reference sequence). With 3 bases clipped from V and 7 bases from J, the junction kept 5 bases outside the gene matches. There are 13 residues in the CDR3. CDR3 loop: CAWRGRADGELFF. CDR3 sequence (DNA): TGTGCCTGGAGAGGGAGGGCTGACGGGGAGCTGTTTTTT.

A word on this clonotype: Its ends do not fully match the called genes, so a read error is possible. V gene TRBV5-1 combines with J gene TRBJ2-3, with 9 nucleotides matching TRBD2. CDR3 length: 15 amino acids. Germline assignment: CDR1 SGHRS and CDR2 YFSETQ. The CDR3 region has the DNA TGTGCCAGCAGCTTAGCGGGGGTTCGGACAGATACGCAGTATTTT. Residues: CASSLAGVRTDTQYF. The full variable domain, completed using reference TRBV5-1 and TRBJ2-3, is KAGVTQTPRYLIKTRGQQVTLSCSPISGHRSVSWYQQTPGQGLQFLFEYFSETQRNKGNFPGRFSGRQFSNSRSEMNVSTLELGDSALYLCASSLAGVRTDTQYFGPGTRLTVL.

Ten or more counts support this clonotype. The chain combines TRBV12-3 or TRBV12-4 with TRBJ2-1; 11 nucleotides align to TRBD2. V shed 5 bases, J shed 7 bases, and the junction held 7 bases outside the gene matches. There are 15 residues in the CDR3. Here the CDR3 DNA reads TGTGCCAGCAGTCCCGGGGGACTAGCGGATAATGAGCAGTTCTTC. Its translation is CASSPGGLADNEQFF.

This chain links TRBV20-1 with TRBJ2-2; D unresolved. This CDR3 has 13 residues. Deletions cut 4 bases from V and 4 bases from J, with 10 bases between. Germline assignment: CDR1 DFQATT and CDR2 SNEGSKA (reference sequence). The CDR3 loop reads CSAMFPGTGELFF. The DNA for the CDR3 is TGCAGTGCTATGTTCCCGGGCACCGGGGAGCTGTTTTTT.

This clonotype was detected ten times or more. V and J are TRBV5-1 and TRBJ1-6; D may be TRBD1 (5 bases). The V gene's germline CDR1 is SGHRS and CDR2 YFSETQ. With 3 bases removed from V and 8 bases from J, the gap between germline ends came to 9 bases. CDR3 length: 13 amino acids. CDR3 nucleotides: TGCGCCAGCAGCTCCGGGGCGTATTCACCCCTCCACTTT. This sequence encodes CASSSGAYSPLHF.

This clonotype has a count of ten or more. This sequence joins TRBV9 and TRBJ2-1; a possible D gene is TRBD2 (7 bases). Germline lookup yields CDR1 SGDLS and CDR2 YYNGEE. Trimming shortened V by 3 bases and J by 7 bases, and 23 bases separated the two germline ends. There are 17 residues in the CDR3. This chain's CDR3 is CASSERGGAGSWNEQFF. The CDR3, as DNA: TGTGCCAGCAGCGAAAGGGGGGGAGCGGGGTCTTGGAATGAGCAGTTCTTC.

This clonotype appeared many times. DNA for the CDR3: TGCGCCAGCAGCGTTCGGACAGCGAACACTGAAGCTTTCTTT. Amino acids: CASSVRTANTEAFF. V gene TRBV5-1 combines with J gene TRBJ1-1, with a weak D call TRBD1 (6 bases). V was shortened by 4 bases and J by 1 base, with 11 bases between the two germline ends. This CDR3 spans 14 amino acids. The V gene's germline CDR1 is SGHRS and CDR2 YFSETQ.

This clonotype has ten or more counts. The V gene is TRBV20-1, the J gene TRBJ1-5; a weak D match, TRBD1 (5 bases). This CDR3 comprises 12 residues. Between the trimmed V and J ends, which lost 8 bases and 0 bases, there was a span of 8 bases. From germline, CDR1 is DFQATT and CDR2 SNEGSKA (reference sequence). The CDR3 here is CSTGDSNQPQHF. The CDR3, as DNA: TGCAGTACGGGGGATAGCAATCAGCCCCAGCATTTT.

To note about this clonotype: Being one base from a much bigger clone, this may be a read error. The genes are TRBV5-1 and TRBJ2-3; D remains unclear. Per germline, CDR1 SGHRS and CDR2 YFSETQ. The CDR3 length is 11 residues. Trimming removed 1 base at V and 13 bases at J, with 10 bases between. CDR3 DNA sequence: TGCGCCAGCAGCTTGCAACAAAGTAAGTATTTT. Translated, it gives CASSLQQSKYF.

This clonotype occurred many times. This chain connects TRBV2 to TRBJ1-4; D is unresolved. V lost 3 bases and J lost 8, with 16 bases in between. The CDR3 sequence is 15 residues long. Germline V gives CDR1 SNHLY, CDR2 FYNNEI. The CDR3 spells CASSEDGKKSEKLFF. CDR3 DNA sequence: TGTGCCAGCAGTGAGGACGGGAAAAAAAGCGAAAAACTGTTTTTT.

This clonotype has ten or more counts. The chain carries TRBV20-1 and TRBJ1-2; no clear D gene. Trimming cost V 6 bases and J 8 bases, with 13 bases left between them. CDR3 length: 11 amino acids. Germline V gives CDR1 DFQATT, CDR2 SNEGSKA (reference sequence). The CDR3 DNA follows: TGCAGTGCCTCCTCGTATAGAGGCTACACCTTC. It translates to CSASSYRGYTF.

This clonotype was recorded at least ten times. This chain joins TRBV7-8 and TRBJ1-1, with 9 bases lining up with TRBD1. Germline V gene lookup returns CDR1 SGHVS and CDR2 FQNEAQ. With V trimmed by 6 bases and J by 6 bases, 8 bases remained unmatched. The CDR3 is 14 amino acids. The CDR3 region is CASSWGDRVSEAFF. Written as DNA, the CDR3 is TGTGCCAGCAGTTGGGGGGACAGGGTTTCTGAAGCTTTCTTT.

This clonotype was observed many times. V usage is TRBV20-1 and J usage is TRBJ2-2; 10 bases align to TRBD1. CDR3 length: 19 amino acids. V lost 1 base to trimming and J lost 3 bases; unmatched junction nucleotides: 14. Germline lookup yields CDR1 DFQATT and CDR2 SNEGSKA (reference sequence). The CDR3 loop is CSARAPPGQGSPYTGELFF. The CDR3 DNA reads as TGCAGTGCTAGAGCGCCGCCGGGACAGGGGTCCCCCTACACCGGGGAGCTGTTTTTT.

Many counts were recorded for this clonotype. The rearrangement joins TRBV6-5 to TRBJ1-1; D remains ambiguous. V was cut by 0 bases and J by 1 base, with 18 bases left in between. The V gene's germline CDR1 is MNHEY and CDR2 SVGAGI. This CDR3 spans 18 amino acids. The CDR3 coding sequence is TGTGCCAGCAGTTACTCGATTGCCCGGGGATTTGGGAACACTGAAGCTTTCTTT. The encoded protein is CASSYSIARGFGNTEAFF.

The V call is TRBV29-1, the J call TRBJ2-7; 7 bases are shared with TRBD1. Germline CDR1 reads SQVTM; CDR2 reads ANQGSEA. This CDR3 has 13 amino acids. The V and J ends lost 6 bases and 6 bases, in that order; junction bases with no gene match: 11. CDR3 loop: CSVDRQGKGEQYF. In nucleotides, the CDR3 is TGCAGCGTCGACCGACAGGGTAAGGGCGAGCAGTACTTC.

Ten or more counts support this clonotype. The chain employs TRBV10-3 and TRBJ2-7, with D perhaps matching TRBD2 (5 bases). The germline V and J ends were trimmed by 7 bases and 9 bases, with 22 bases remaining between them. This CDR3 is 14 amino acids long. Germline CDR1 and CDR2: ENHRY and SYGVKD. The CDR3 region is CAIKEERHIFSQYF. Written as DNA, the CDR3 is TGTGCCATCAAGGAGGAAAGACACATATTCTCGCAGTACTTC.

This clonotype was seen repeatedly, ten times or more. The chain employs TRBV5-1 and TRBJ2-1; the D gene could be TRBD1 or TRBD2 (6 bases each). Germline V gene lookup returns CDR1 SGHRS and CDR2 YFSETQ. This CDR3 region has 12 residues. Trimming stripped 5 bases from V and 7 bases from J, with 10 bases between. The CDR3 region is CASRRGGNEQFF. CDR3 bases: TGCGCCAGCAGAAGAGGGGGGAATGAGCAGTTCTTC.

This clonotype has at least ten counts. CDR3 region: CSAREGRDRAIGSYGYTF. In DNA, the CDR3 is TGCAGTGCTAGAGAGGGCCGGGACAGGGCAATCGGGTCCTATGGCTACACCTTC. This chain uses TRBV20-1 with TRBJ1-2; TRBD1 matches at 9 bases. Looked up from germline, CDR1 is DFQATT and CDR2 is SNEGSKA (reference sequence). Trimming took 0 bases from V and 4 from J; bases not matched to a gene: 15. The CDR3 extends over 18 amino acids.

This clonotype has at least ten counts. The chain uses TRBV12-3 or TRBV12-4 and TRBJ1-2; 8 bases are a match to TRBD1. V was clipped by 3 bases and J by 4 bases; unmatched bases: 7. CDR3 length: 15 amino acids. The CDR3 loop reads CASSFSGTGFYGYTF. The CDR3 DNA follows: TGTGCCAGCAGTTTTTCCGGGACAGGATTCTATGGCTACACCTTC.

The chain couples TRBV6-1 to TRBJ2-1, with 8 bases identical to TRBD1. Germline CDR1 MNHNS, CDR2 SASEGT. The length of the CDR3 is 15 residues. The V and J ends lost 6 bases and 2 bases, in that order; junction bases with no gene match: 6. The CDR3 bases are TGTGCCAGCAGGATAGGACAGGGAACCTACAATGAGCAGTTCTTC. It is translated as CASRIGQGTYNEQFF.

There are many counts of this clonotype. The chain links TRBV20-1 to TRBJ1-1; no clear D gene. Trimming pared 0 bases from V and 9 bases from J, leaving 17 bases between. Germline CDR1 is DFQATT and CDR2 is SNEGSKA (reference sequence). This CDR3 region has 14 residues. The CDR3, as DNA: TGCAGTGCTAGAGAGGGAGAGGGCGGTCCGAAAGCTTTCTTT. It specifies CSAREGEGGPKAFF.

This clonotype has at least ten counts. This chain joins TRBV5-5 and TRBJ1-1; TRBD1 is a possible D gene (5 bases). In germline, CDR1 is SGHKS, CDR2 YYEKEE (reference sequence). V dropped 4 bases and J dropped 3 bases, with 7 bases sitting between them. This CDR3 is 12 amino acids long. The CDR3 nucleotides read TGTGCCAGCAGCCGGGACGACACTGAAGCTTTCTTT. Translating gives CASSRDDTEAFF.

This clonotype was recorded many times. The CDR3 is CASSRRGASGRKDEQFF. CDR3 DNA sequence: TGTGCCAGCAGTCGCCGAGGGGCTAGCGGGAGAAAGGATGAGCAGTTCTTC. This chain joins TRBV6-5 and TRBJ2-1; TRBD2 aligns across 10 bases. CDR1 MNHEY and CDR2 SVGAGI come from the germline V gene. J lost 8 bases, V lost 5 bases, and 15 bases had no gene match. The CDR3 has 17 residues.

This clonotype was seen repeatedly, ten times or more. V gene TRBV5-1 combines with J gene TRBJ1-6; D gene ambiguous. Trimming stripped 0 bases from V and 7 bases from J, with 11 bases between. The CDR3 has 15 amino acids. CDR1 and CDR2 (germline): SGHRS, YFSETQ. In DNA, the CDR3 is TGCGCCAGCAGCTTGGAGGCGGCAGCAAATTCACCCCTCCACTTT. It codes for CASSLEAAANSPLHF.

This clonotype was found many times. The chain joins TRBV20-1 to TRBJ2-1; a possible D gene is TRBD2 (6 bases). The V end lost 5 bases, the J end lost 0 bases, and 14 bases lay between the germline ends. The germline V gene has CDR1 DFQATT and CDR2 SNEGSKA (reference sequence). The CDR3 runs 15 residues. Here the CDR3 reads CSAFAGRSSYNEQFF. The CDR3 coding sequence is TGCAGTGCTTTCGCCGGGAGAAGCTCCTACAATGAGCAGTTCTTC.

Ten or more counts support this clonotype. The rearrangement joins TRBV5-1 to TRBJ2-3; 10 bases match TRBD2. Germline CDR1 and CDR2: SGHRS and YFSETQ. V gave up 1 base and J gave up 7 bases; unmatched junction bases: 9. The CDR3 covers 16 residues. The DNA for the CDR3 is TGCGCCAGCAGCTTGAGGGCTAGCGGGAGCATGAATACGCAGTATTTT. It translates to CASSLRASGSMNTQYF.

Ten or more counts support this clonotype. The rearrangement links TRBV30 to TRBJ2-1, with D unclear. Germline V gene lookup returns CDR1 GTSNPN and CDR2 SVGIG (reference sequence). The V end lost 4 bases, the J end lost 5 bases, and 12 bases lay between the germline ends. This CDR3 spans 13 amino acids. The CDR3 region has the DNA TGTGCCTGGACCAAAGGGCTGCACAATGAGCAGTTCTTC. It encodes CAWTKGLHNEQFF.

CDR3 amino acids: CASSHQGGSGDTQYF. CDR3 sequence (DNA): TGTGCCAGCAGCCATCAGGGGGGCAGCGGAGATACGCAGTATTTT. The rearrangement links TRBV3-1 to TRBJ2-3; tentative D call: TRBD1 (7 bases). V dropped 3 bases and J dropped 5 bases, with 15 bases sitting between them. The CDR3 contains 15 residues. The germline gives CDR1 LGHDT, CDR2 YNNKEL (reference sequence).

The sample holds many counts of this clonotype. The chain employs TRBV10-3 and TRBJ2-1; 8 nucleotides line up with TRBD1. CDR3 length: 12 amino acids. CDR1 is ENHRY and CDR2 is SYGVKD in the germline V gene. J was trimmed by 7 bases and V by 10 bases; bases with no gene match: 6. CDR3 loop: CATGQGGNEQFF. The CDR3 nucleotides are TGTGCCACCGGACAGGGCGGGAATGAGCAGTTCTTC.

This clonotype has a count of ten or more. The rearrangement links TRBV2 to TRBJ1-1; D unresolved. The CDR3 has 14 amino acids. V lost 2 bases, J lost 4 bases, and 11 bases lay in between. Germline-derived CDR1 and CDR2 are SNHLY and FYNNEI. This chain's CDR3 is CASSERRAPTEAFF. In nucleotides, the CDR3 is TGTGCCAGCAGTGAACGCCGGGCGCCCACTGAAGCTTTCTTT.